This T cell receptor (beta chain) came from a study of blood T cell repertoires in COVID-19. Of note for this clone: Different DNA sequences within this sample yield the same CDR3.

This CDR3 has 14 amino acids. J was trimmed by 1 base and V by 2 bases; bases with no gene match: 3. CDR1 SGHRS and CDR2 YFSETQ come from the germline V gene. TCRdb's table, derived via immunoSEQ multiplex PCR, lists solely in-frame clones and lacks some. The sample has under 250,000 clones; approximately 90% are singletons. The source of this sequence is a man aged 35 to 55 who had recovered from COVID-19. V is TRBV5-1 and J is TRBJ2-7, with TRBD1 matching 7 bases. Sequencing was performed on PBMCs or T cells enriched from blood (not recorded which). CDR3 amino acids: CASSLGTASYEQYF. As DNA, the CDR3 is TGCGCCAGCAGCTTAGGGACAGCGTCCTACGAGCAGTACTTC.